These T cell receptor beta chains were read from a single sample in a study of T cells after yellow fever vaccination. TCRdb called the 5' RACE reads again in MiXCR, with one record for every CDR3 protein. The data show 450,000 to 600,000 distinct CDR3 sequences, 13% seen once. The starting material was PBMCs, obtained on the day of the yellow fever booster vaccination. The source of these receptors is a man under 40 who received the YFV17D yellow fever vaccine. Each CDR3 is given with its conserved first and last residue. A D gene is named only where the DNA matches it firmly. Some rows have no size entry. The others give once, few or many, or a class for an expanded clone.

>TRBJ2-7|TRBV12-3/TRBV12-4|-|-
CASSSGVTYEQYF
TGTGCCAGCAGTTCGGGCGTTACCTACGAGCAGTACTTC
>TRBJ1-5|TRBV10-1|-|-
CATCPKQGWQPQHF
TGCGCCACCTGTCCGAAGCAGGGTTGGCAGCCCCAGCATTTT
>TRBJ2-3|TRBV20-1|-|-
CSAVQGAGGPDTQYF
TGCAGTGCGGTACAGGGGGCGGGGGGCCCAGATACGCAGTATTTT
>TRBJ2-3|TRBV4-2|-|-
CASSHPGSTDTQYF
TGTGCCAGCAGCCACCCAGGGAGCACAGATACGCAGTATTTT
>TRBJ2-3|TRBV29-1|-|few
CSGRTEDTDTQYF
TGCAGCGGAAGGACAGAGGATACAGATACGCAGTATTTT
>TRBJ1-2|TRBV9|TRBD1|-
CASSERQGAGGYTF
TGTGCCAGCAGCGAACGACAGGGGGCCGGTGGCTACACCTTC
>TRBJ1-2|TRBV10-3|-|few
CAISESTGKNYGYTF
TGTGCCATCAGTGAGTCGACGGGGAAAAACTATGGCTACACCTTC
>TRBJ2-1|TRBV5-6|-|once
CASSTGAMSYNEQFF
TGTGCCAGCAGCACTGGAGCGATGAGTTACAATGAGCAGTTCTTC
>TRBJ2-5|TRBV5-1|-|many
CASSLNSAETQYF
TGCGCCAGCAGCTTGAATTCGGCAGAGACCCAGTACTTC
>TRBJ2-7|TRBV28|-|few
CASSDPRGGNYEQYF
TGTGCCAGCAGTGACCCGAGGGGGGGGAATTACGAGCAGTACTTC